The subject of this entry is one T cell receptor beta chain. These gene names are mouse names. The read is 4 residues too short to cover the CDR3 end, so that end is filled in from the germline J gene. Pooled cells of cutaneous lymph node origin were sorted on CD4, CD8alpha, NKG2D, NKG2ACE and other markers. The CDR3 is 15 amino acids. V shed 4 bases and J shed 0 bases, with 11 bases lying between them. Looked up from germline, CDR1 is NSQYPW and CDR2 is LRSPGD (reference sequence). RNA was extracted and reverse transcribed into cDNA as the sequencing template. TCRdb's copy holds only in-frame clones and misses some; the assay was immunoSEQ multiplex PCR. This sample carries under 350,000 clones and no singletons, and roughly 1.2% goes to the top ten. The sample originates from a study of CD8+ T cells in alopecia areata.

This receptor was identified in a C3H/HeJ mouse with alopecia areata. This line is of MHC haplotype H2-k. The chain employs TRBV1 and TRBJ2-3; a weak D match, TRBD1 (5 bases). Sequences were obtained from CD4+ T cells sorted from a lymph node. The sequenced part of the CDR3 DNA is TGCACCTGCAGTGGAGGAGAGGGGAGTGCAGAA. Translating gives CTCSGGEGSAE. The complete CDR3 sequence is CTCSGGEGSAETLYF.